This T cell receptor (beta chain) is drawn from a study of cytomegalovirus exposure and HLA in healthy donors. Findings and limits, study-wide: Rarity held for most TCR sequences, but there were some public TCRs that occurred in many donors.

Trimming shortened V by 4 bases and J by 5 bases, and 13 bases separated the two germline ends. The CDR3 contains 13 residues. CDR1 and CDR2 from the germline V gene are SGDLS and YYNGEE. Comment on this clone: Its specificity is not known.

This table comes from immunoSEQ multiplex PCR, and its TCRdb copy is limited to in-frame clones, with some not included. The sample lists more than 300,000 clones, 75% to 90% occurring once. This sequence joins TRBV9 and TRBJ2-7; the D gene is possibly TRBD2 (7 bases). The receptor was isolated from a woman in her late teens or twenties in good health and CMV-seronegative. The material sequenced was PBMCs. CDR3 nucleotides: TGTGCCAGCAGCTCTCCGGGGGGCAACGAGCAGTACTTC. Translation: CASSSPGGNEQYF.